The 30 T cell receptor beta chains below come from one sample, sequenced in a study of blood T cell repertoires in COVID-19. Produced via immunoSEQ multiplex PCR; TCRdb's table is partial and in-frame only. Of approximately 270,000 clones in the sample, about nine tenths are singletons; the top ten hold roughly 2.1%. Material for sequencing was peripheral blood. The receptors were sampled from a man aged 45 to 65 with acute or convalescent COVID-19.

This clone was recorded a few times. The chain joins TRBV4-1 to TRBJ1-1; 7 nucleotides match TRBD1. The CDR3 covers 16 residues. Trimming at V came to 3 bases and at J to 5 bases, leaving 12 bases not matched to a gene. CDR1 and CDR2 (germline): MGHRA, YSYEKL. CDR3 DNA sequence: TGCGCCAGCAGCCACGGGAAAGGGGGCCTGGGGACTGAAGCTTTCTTT. Translating gives CASSHGKGGLGTEAFF.

In its sample, this clone was seen once. This chain uses TRBV3-1 (or the pseudogene TRBV3-2) with TRBJ2-7; D may be TRBD2 (5 bases). The germline V gene has CDR1 LGHDT and CDR2 YNNKEL (reference sequence). Trimming removed 4 bases from V and 2 bases from J, with 12 bases in between. The CDR3 has 14 amino acids. The CDR3, as DNA: TGTGCCAGCAGCCCCCCCAGCGGAACCTACGAGCAGTACTTC. It encodes CASSPPSGTYEQYF.

The chain uses TRBV30 and TRBJ2-5; 9 nucleotides line up with TRBD2. CDR1 and CDR2 (germline): GTSNPN, SVGIG (reference sequence). V was clipped by 0 bases and J by 3 bases; unmatched bases: 11. This CDR3 region has 17 residues. CDR3 loop: CAWSVWFGGGVEETQYF. CDR3 coding DNA: TGTGCCTGGAGTGTATGGTTTGGCGGGGGGGTGGAAGAGACCCAGTACTTC.

The chain links TRBV6-5 to TRBJ1-2; the D gene is possibly TRBD1 (6 bases). CDR3 length: 11 residues. V was clipped by 10 bases and J by 4 bases, with 10 bases between them. Germline loops: CDR1 MNHEY, CDR2 SVGAGI. The CDR3 region has the DNA TGTGCCACCCTAGGGGGCTATGGCTACACCTTC. This codes for CATLGGYGYTF.

The chain combines TRBV18 with TRBJ1-2; 10 positions match TRBD1. This CDR3 region has 14 residues. Germline V gene sequence: CDR1 KGHSH, CDR2 LQKENI. V lost 3 bases to trimming and J lost 4 bases; unmatched junction nucleotides: 2. The CDR3 DNA reads TGTGCCAGCTCACCTAGGACAGGGGGCTATGGCTACACCTTC. It yields the protein CASSPRTGGYGYTF.

This chain uses TRBV9 with TRBJ1-4; D is possibly TRBD1 (5 bases). V shed 0 bases and J shed 8 bases, with 17 bases lying between them. Per the germline V gene, CDR1 is SGDLS and CDR2 is YYNGEE. CDR3 size: 16 residues. The CDR3 region has the DNA TGTGCCAGCAGCGTAGGTCGGACATCCGGGCTGGAAAAACTGTTTTTT. This codes for CASSVGRTSGLEKLFF.

The chain is built from TRBV5-1 and TRBJ2-3; 10 nucleotides match TRBD2. Germline CDR1 and CDR2: SGHRS and YFSETQ. The CDR3 sequence is 16 residues long. The V and J ends lost 2 bases and 6 bases, in that order; junction bases with no gene match: 9. CDR3 sequence reads: CASSLAGGPAVDTQYF. In nucleotides, the CDR3 is TGCGCCAGCAGCTTAGCGGGGGGGCCAGCAGTCGATACGCAGTATTTT.

The chain has TRBV9 and TRBJ2-5; 8 nucleotides match TRBD2. Trimming cost V 0 bases and J 5 bases; bases outside gene matches: 9. Germline V lookup: CDR1 SGDLS, CDR2 YYNGEE. CDR3 length: 16 amino acids. In DNA form, the CDR3 reads TGTGCCAGCAGCGTAGCTCCGGGACTAGTGGGCGAGACCCAGTACTTC. Translated, it gives CASSVAPGLVGETQYF.

This clone was counted a few times. The V gene is TRBV24-1, the J gene TRBJ1-5; D remains unclear. Trimming removed 2 bases from V and 4 bases from J, with 11 bases in between. Germline V gene lookup returns CDR1 KGHDR and CDR2 SFDVKD. The CDR3 sequence is 15 residues long. DNA for the CDR3: TGTGCCACCAGTGATTCCGAGAGAAGTAATCAGCCCCAGCATTTT. This sequence encodes CATSDSERSNQPQHF.

CDR3 protein: CASSEAGGSYNEQFF. In DNA form, the CDR3 reads TGTGCCAGCAGTGAAGCGGGGGGCTCCTACAATGAGCAGTTCTTC. The J gene is TRBJ2-1, the V gene TRBV2, with D possibly TRBD2 on 6 matching bases. Trimming took 0 bases from V and 0 from J, leaving 6 bases between them. This CDR3 comprises 15 residues. Germline loops: CDR1 SNHLY, CDR2 FYNNEI.

The rearrangement links TRBV2 to TRBJ1-5, with D perhaps matching TRBD1 (5 bases). The germline V gene has CDR1 SNHLY and CDR2 FYNNEI. Trimming took 4 bases from V and 3 from J, leaving 19 bases between them. CDR3 length: 17 residues. The CDR3 DNA reads TGTGCCAGCAGTGGGGACCAGGGAGGGCCCTCCAATCAGCCCCAGCATTTT. Its translation is CASSGDQGGPSNQPQHF.

This chain uses TRBV18 with TRBJ1-3, with TRBD1 matching 7 bases. Trimming removed 4 bases from V and 4 bases from J; junction bases left unmatched: 1. Germline CDR1 reads KGHSH; CDR2 reads LQKENI. The CDR3 contains 13 residues. The CDR3 region is CASSRQGGNTIYF. The CDR3 DNA is TGTGCCAGCTCACGACAGGGCGGAAACACCATATATTTT.

V gene TRBV3-1 (or the pseudogene TRBV3-2) combines with J gene TRBJ1-6, with 12 nucleotides matching TRBD1. V lost 1 base to trimming and J lost 11 bases; unmatched junction nucleotides: 3. CDR3 size: 15 residues. CDR1 and CDR2 (germline): LGHDT, YNNKEL (reference sequence). CDR3 coding DNA: TGTGCCAGCAGCCAAGGGGGACAGGGGGCTCCACCCCTCCACTTT. Translation: CASSQGGQGAPPLHF.

This clone has more than one count but fewer than ten. V is TRBV30 and J is TRBJ1-4; D perhaps matches TRBD1 (5 bases). The CDR3 loop spans 15 amino acids. V lost 0 bases to trimming and J lost 4 bases, with 12 bases between them. Germline CDR1 is GTSNPN and CDR2 is SVGIG (reference sequence). CDR3 coding DNA: TGTGCCTGGAGTGTCCTTGACAGCCGTAATGAAAAACTGTTTTTT. Translating gives CAWSVLDSRNEKLFF.

The V gene is TRBV10-3, the J gene TRBJ2-6, with D tentatively TRBD1 (6 bases). The V gene's germline CDR1 is ENHRY and CDR2 SYGVKD. Trimming left V 8 bases short and J 0 bases short, with 8 bases between. This CDR3 comprises 14 residues. Here the CDR3 reads CAIGQISGANVLTF. In DNA, the CDR3 is TGTGCCATCGGACAGATCTCTGGGGCCAACGTCCTGACTTTC.

The DNA for the CDR3 is TGTGCCAGCAGCCAAGGAGGGGAGGGCGAGCAGTACTTC. As protein: CASSQGGEGEQYF. The chain employs TRBV3-1 (or the pseudogene TRBV3-2) and TRBJ2-7, with 7 bases that match TRBD2. Losses at the gene ends were 1 base for V and 6 bases for J; bases not matched to a gene: 3. Germline-derived CDR1 and CDR2 are LGHDT and YNNKEL (reference sequence). This CDR3 is 13 amino acids long.

The chain recombines TRBV3-1 (or the pseudogene TRBV3-2) with TRBJ2-2, with D possibly matching TRBD2 (6 bases). CDR1 LGHDT and CDR2 YNNKEL come from the germline V gene (reference sequence). This CDR3 region has 16 residues. Between the trimmed V and J ends, which lost 3 bases and 1 base, there was a span of 12 bases. The CDR3 spells CASSQTSGVNTGELFF. The DNA for the CDR3 is TGTGCCAGCAGCCAGACATCGGGGGTGAACACCGGGGAGCTGTTTTTT.

The chain combines TRBV2 with TRBJ1-1; no clear D gene. Trimming cost V 2 bases and J 6 bases, with 4 bases left between them. The CDR3 has 11 amino acids. CDR1 is SNHLY and CDR2 is FYNNEI in the germline V gene. The CDR3 sequence is CASSETAEAFF. The CDR3 region has the DNA TGTGCCAGCAGTGAAACAGCTGAAGCTTTCTTT.

For this clone: This CDR3 is also generated by other DNA sequences in the sample. The chain combines TRBV12-3 or TRBV12-4 with TRBJ2-1, with 8 bases matching TRBD2. The CDR3 contains 11 residues. V trimming: 4 bases; J trimming: 16 bases; junction bases outside the gene matches: 6. In DNA, the CDR3 is TGTGCCAGCAGTTCGGGACTAGTTCAATTCTTC. This sequence encodes CASSSGLVQFF.

This chain joins TRBV10-3 and TRBJ1-2, with D possibly TRBD1 on 5 matching bases. CDR1 and CDR2 from the germline V gene are ENHRY and SYGVKD. The CDR3 totals 13 residues. Trimming stripped 5 bases from V and 2 bases from J, with 9 bases between. CDR3 sequence (DNA): TGTGCCATCAGTCGCGGGACGAACTATGGCTACACCTTC. Translation gives CAISRGTNYGYTF.

V gene TRBV15 combines with J gene TRBJ2-7; 10 nucleotides line up with TRBD2. After removal of 3 bases from V and 1 base from J, the junction contained 3 bases not matched to a gene. The V gene's germline CDR1 is LNHNV and CDR2 YYDKDF (reference sequence). This CDR3 is 15 amino acids long. CDR3 nucleotides: TGTGCCACCAGCAGTCTAGCGGGGGTGTCCTACGAGCAGTACTTC. It translates to CATSSLAGVSYEQYF.

V and J are TRBV19 and TRBJ1-2; D might be TRBD1 (6 bases). Between the trimmed V and J ends, which lost 4 bases and 8 bases, there was a span of 17 bases. The CDR3 totals 14 residues. Germline assignment: CDR1 LNHDA and CDR2 SQIVND (reference sequence). The CDR3 sequence is CASSTTQGDQGYTF. The CDR3, as DNA: TGTGCCAGTAGTACCACACAGGGTGATCAAGGCTACACCTTC.

This chain uses TRBV5-1 with TRBJ1-4; D gene uncertain. The V end was cut by 6 bases, the J end by 0 bases, with 12 bases between. The CDR3 has 15 residues. Looked up from germline, CDR1 is SGHRS and CDR2 is YFSETQ. CDR3 DNA: TGCGCCAGCACTAGGACGGGATCAACTAATGAAAAACTGTTTTTT. Protein: CASTRTGSTNEKLFF. Filled out from reference TRBV5-1 and TRBJ1-4, the complete variable domain reads KAGVTQTPRYLIKTRGQQVTLSCSPISGHRSVSWYQQTPGQGLQFLFEYFSETQRNKGNFPGRFSGRQFSNSRSEMNVSTLELGDSALYLCASTRTGSTNEKLFFGSGTQLSVL.

This rearrangement joins TRBV18 to TRBJ1-2; D unresolved. The CDR3 has 14 amino acids. Per the germline V gene, CDR1 is KGHSH and CDR2 is LQKENI. Between the trimmed V and J ends, which lost 6 bases and 4 bases, there was a span of 15 bases. The CDR3 sequence: CASSPGRAAYGYTF. In DNA, the CDR3 is TGTGCCAGCTCCCCGGGGAGGGCGGCCTATGGCTACACCTTC.

The chain has TRBV6-5 and TRBJ2-4, with D tentatively TRBD2 (6 bases). This CDR3 has 15 residues. Germline CDR1 is MNHEY and CDR2 is SVGAGI. The V end lost 2 bases, the J end lost 0 bases, and 8 bases lay between the germline ends. CDR3 sequence: CASSYGGIAKNIQYF. DNA for the CDR3: TGTGCCAGCAGTTACGGCGGGATAGCCAAAAACATTCAGTACTTC.

This chain connects TRBV4-2 to TRBJ2-2; D perhaps matches TRBD1 (6 bases). Germline CDR1 is LGHNA and CDR2 is YNFKEQ. The CDR3 length is 17 residues. V lost 1 base and J lost 5, with 17 bases in between. Here the CDR3 reads CASSQGPGLQGTGELFF. The CDR3 DNA is TGTGCCAGCAGCCAAGGTCCAGGACTCCAGGGGACCGGGGAGCTGTTTTTT.

The chain joins TRBV5-5 to TRBJ1-4; D may be TRBD1 (5 bases). V was clipped by 4 bases and J by 6 bases, with 16 bases between them. This CDR3 has 15 amino acids. Germline V gene lookup returns CDR1 SGHKS and CDR2 YYEKEE (reference sequence). The CDR3 loop reads CASSEEGQGDEKLFF. DNA for the CDR3: TGTGCCAGCAGCGAGGAAGGGCAGGGCGATGAAAAACTGTTTTTT.

The chain carries TRBV7-9 and TRBJ1-2, with D unresolved. The CDR3 runs 15 residues. Trimming pared 1 base from V and 3 bases from J, leaving 12 bases between. Germline lookup yields CDR1 SEHNR and CDR2 FQNEAQ (reference sequence). In DNA form, the CDR3 reads TGTGCCAGCAGCTTAGGTCGGGGTTTCCACTATGGCTACACCTTC. Protein: CASSLGRGFHYGYTF.

The chain's CDR3 is CASSRQGAPGNTIYF. The CDR3 region has the DNA TGTGCCAGCAGTCGACAGGGTGCTCCTGGAAACACCATATATTTT. This chain links TRBV2 with TRBJ1-3; 7 positions agree with TRBD1. Germline V gene lookup returns CDR1 SNHLY and CDR2 FYNNEI. This CDR3 region has 15 residues. Trimming took 5 bases from V and 2 from J; bases not matched to a gene: 6.

The V and J genes are TRBV19 and TRBJ2-7; 7 nucleotides line up with TRBD1. Germline lookup yields CDR1 LNHDA and CDR2 SQIVND (reference sequence). The V segment lost 5 bases and the J segment 0 bases; nucleotides outside the gene matches: 7. There are 15 residues in the CDR3. CDR3 loop: CASSPGAGGSYEQYF. In nucleotides, the CDR3 is TGTGCCAGTAGTCCTGGGGCAGGGGGCTCCTACGAGCAGTACTTC.